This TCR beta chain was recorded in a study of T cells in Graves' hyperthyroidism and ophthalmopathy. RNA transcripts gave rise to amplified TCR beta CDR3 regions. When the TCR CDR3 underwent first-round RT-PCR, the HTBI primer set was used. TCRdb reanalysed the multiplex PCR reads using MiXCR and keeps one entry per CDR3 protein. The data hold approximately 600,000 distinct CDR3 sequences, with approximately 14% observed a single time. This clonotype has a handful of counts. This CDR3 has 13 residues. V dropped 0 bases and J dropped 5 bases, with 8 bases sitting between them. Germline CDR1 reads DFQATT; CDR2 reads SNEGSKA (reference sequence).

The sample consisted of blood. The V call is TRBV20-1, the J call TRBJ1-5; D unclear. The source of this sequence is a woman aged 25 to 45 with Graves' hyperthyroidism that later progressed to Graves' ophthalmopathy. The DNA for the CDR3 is TGCAGTGCTAGAGAATCGGGGTATCAGCCCCAGCATTTT. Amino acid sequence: CSARESGYQPQHF.